The 9 T cell receptor beta chains below come from one sample, sequenced in a study of cytomegalovirus exposure and HLA in healthy donors. PCR was performed using 60 Vbeta and 13 Jbeta primers. Measured with immunoSEQ multiplex PCR; TCRdb has only the in-frame clones, and not every one. The data hold some 170,000 clones, with 80% to 90% observed a single time. The sample consisted of PBMCs. The receptor source for this set is a woman between 18 and 29 years old in good health and CMV-seropositive.

The chain employs TRBV7-8 and TRBJ1-5; 9 positions agree with TRBD1. The CDR3 extends over 14 amino acids. V was clipped by 5 bases and J by 6 bases; unmatched bases: 5. Germline assignment: CDR1 SGHVS and CDR2 FQNEAQ. The CDR3 bases are TGTGCCAGCAGCCTGACAGGGGGGACTCAGCCCCAGCATTTT. The encoded protein is CASSLTGGTQPQHF.

The chain employs TRBV28 and TRBJ2-4, with 12 nucleotides matching TRBD1. The length of the CDR3 is 16 residues. Germline V lookup: CDR1 MDHEN, CDR2 SYDVKM. V lost 3 bases and J lost 10; bases outside the gene matches: 10. CDR3 DNA: TGTGCCAGCAGTTTCGGGGACAGGGGGCCCAGGGGGATTCAGTACTTC. This sequence encodes CASSFGDRGPRGIQYF.

The CDR3 loop reads CASSGGTGGVYNEQFF. DNA for the CDR3: TGTGCCAGCAGCGGAGGGACCGGGGGGGTCTACAATGAGCAGTTCTTC. V gene TRBV9 combines with J gene TRBJ2-1, with 8 bases identical to TRBD2. The germline V gene encodes CDR1 SGDLS and CDR2 YYNGEE. Unmatched junction bases numbered 8, after V lost 3 bases and J lost 3 bases. The CDR3 is made up of 16 amino acids.

This chain links TRBV11-2 with TRBJ2-1; D is uncertain. Per germline, CDR1 SGHAT and CDR2 FQNNGV. V gave up 5 bases and J gave up 0 bases, with 8 bases separating them. This CDR3 has 14 amino acids. The CDR3 nucleotides are TGTGCCAGCAGCCCCGAGATCTCCTACAATGAGCAGTTCTTC. Its translation: CASSPEISYNEQFF.

The genes are TRBV6-5 and TRBJ2-7; D perhaps matches TRBD2 (5 bases). The germline V gene encodes CDR1 MNHEY and CDR2 SVGAGI. Deletions cut 0 bases from V and 5 bases from J, with 17 bases between. This CDR3 is built from 16 residues. The CDR3 DNA follows: TGTGCCAGCAGTTACTCGATCGGGGAAGCAGGAGACGAGCAGTACTTC. Translating it yields CASSYSIGEAGDEQYF.

This clone has a handful of counts. The V gene is TRBV27, the J gene TRBJ2-2, with TRBD2 as a possible D gene (6 bases). V lost 4 bases and J lost 6, with 9 bases in between. Per the germline V gene, CDR1 is MNHEY and CDR2 is SMNVEV (reference sequence). There are 13 residues in the CDR3. The CDR3 spells CASSSGESGELFF. As DNA, the CDR3 is TGTGCCAGCAGTTCGGGGGAATCCGGGGAGCTGTTTTTT.

The chain employs TRBV9 and TRBJ2-1; 9 bases agree with TRBD1. V gave up 4 bases and J gave up 4 bases; unmatched junction bases: 6. The CDR3 runs 15 residues. Germline CDR1 reads SGDLS; CDR2 reads YYNGEE. CDR3 protein: CASSPRDRDYNEQFF. CDR3 DNA sequence: TGTGCCAGCAGCCCTCGGGACAGGGATTACAATGAGCAGTTCTTC.

This chain uses TRBV6-1 with TRBJ1-1, with 9 bases matching TRBD1. The V segment lost 2 bases and the J segment 10 bases; nucleotides outside the gene matches: 8. CDR3 length equals 14 residues. CDR1 MNHNS and CDR2 SASEGT come from the germline V gene. CDR3 protein: CASSESRQGVAAFF. The DNA for the CDR3 is TGTGCCAGCAGTGAATCGCGACAGGGGGTTGCAGCTTTCTTT.

This clone was found once. The CDR3 sequence is CASSSKQGSRGNQPQHF. In DNA form, the CDR3 reads TGTGCCAGCAGCTCCAAACAGGGATCCCGCGGCAATCAGCCCCAGCATTTT. The chain recombines TRBV5-6 with TRBJ1-5; a weak D match, TRBD1 (6 bases). The CDR3 is made up of 17 amino acids. CDR1 and CDR2 from the germline V gene are SGHDT and YYEEEE. V was trimmed by 3 bases and J by 2 bases, leaving 18 bases between them.